These T cell receptor beta chains were read from a single sample in a study of T cell changes during pregnancy in multiple sclerosis. Libraries were prepared by immunoSEQ multiplex PCR; TCRdb keeps only in-frame clonotypes and omits some of them. This sample carries more than 85,000 clones, roughly 93% of them seen once, and the ten largest clones take approximately 1.3%. The input for sequencing was peripheral blood, taken in the third trimester of pregnancy. These receptors all stem from a female donor in good health, enrolled as a control in a pregnancy study. The conserved cysteine and the conserved F or W are not part of the CDR3 here.

length,J,V,CDR3
14,TRBJ2-1,TRBV10-3,AISDPQGESYNEQF
14,TRBJ2-7,TRBV18,ASSPPNAYPQTQQY
13,TRBJ2-7,TRBV2,ASSRTALDGYEQY
11,TRBJ1-1,TRBV14,ASSQSYNTEAF
13,TRBJ2-7,TRBV5-4,ASSPTGDRVYEQY
11,TRBJ1-4,TRBV29-1,SARIGGNEKLF
12,TRBJ2-7,TRBV7-2,ASSRRQGDYEQY
13,TRBJ2-4,TRBV6-6,ASSYSRGPENIQY
13,TRBJ2-7,TRBV19,ASSPSGTTPYEQY
14,TRBJ1-1,TRBV19,ASSIVGASMNTEAF
13,TRBJ2-3,TRBV25-1,ASSLRELGSDTQY
12,TRBJ1-4,TRBV19,ASSIVGRGGKLF
15,TRBJ2-1,TRBV2,ASSGILGDSSYNEQF
13,TRBJ1-1,TRBV5-1,ASSAGGQAGTEAF
13,TRBJ1-3,TRBV11-2,ASSLQAYSGNTIY
16,TRBJ2-7,TRBV25-1,ASSPSGGGAEFRYEQY
14,TRBJ2-2,TRBV9,ASSPRGTSGKRELF
13,TRBJ1-4,TRBV4-1,ASSQVDRVNEKLF
14,TRBJ2-1,TRBV6-4,ASSVERLSSYNEQF